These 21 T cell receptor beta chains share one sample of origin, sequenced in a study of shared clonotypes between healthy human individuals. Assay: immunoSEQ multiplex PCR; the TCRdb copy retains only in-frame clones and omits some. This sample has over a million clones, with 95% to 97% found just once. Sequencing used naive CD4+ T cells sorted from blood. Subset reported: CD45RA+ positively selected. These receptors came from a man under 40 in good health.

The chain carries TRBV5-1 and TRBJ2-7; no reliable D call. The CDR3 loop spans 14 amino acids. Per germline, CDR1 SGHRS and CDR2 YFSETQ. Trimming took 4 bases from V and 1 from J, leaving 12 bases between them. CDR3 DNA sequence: TGCGCCAGCAGCACCGGAGCGTTGTCCTACGAGCAGTACTTC. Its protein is CASSTGALSYEQYF.

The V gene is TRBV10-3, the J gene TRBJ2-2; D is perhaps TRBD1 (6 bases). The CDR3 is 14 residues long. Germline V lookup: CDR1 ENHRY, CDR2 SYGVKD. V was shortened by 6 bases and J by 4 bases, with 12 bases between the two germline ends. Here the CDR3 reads CAISTTGSTGELFF. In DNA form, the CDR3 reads TGTGCCATCAGCACCACAGGGAGCACCGGGGAGCTGTTTTTT.

Written as DNA, the CDR3 is TGTGCCAGCAGTCCCCCCAGCGGGAGGGCCGTGATCACCGGGGAGCTGTTTTTT. This sequence encodes CASSPPSGRAVITGELFF. The chain carries TRBV28 and TRBJ2-2; 10 bases fit TRBD2. After removal of 5 bases from V and 4 bases from J, the junction contained 13 bases not matched to a gene. CDR3 size: 18 residues. CDR1 is MDHEN, CDR2 SYDVKM, per germline.

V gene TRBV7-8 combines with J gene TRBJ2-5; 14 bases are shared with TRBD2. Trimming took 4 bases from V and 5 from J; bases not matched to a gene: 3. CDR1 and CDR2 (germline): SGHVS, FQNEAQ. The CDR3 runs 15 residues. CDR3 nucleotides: TGTGCCAGCAGCTCTGGACTAGCGGGAGGCGAGACCCAGTACTTC. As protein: CASSSGLAGGETQYF.

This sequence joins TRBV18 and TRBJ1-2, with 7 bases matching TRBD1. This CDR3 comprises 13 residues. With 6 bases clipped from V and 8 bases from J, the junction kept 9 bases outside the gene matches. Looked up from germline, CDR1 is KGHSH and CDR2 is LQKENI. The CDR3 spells CASSTGTVGGYTF. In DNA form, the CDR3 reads TGTGCCAGCTCCACAGGGACAGTGGGAGGCTACACCTTC.

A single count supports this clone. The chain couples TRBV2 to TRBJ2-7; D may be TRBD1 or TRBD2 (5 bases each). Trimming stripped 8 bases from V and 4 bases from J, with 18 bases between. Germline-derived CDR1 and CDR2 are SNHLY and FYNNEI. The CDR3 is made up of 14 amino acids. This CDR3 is CASLEPGRPYEQYF. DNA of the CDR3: TGTGCCAGCCTCGAACCGGGACGGCCTTACGAGCAGTACTTC. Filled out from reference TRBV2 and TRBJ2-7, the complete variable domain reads EPEVTQTPSHQVTQMGQEVILRCVPISNHLYFYWYRQILGQKVEFLVSFYNNEISEKSEIFDDQFSVERPDGSNFTLKIRSTKLEDSAMYFCASLEPGRPYEQYFGPGTRLTVT.

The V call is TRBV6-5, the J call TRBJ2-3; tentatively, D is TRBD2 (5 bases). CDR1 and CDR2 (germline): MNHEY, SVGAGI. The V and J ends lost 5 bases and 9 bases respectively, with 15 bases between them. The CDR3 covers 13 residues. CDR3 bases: TGTGCCAGCAGTGAAACTAGGAAGGAAACGCAGTATTTT. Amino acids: CASSETRKETQYF.

CDR3 sequence reads: CASSLPGNFMNTEAFF. Written as DNA, the CDR3 is TGTGCCAGCAGCTTGCCGGGAAACTTCATGAACACTGAAGCTTTCTTT. This chain links TRBV7-9 with TRBJ1-1; no clear D. From germline, CDR1 is SEHNR and CDR2 FQNEAQ (reference sequence). The CDR3 has 16 amino acids. Trimming left V 3 bases short and J 0 bases short, with 14 bases between.

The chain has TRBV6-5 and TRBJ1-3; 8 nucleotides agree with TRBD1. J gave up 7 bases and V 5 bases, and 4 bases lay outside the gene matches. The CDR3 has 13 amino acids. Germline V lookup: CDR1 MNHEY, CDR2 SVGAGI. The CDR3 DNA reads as TGTGCCAGCAGTAAAGACAGGGGTAACACCATATATTTT. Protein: CASSKDRGNTIYF.

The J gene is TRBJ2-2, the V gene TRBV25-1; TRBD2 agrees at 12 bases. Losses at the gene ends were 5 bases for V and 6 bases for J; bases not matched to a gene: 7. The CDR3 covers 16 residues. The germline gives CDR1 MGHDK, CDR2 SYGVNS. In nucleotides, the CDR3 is TGTGCCAGCAGTCCCCGGACTAGCGGGACGGCCGGGGAGCTGTTTTTT. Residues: CASSPRTSGTAGELFF.

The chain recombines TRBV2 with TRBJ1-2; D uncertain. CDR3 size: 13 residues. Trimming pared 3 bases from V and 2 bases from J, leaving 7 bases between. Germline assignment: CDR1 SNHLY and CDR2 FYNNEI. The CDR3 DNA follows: TGTGCCAGCAGTGATGACATAAACTATGGCTACACCTTC. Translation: CASSDDINYGYTF.

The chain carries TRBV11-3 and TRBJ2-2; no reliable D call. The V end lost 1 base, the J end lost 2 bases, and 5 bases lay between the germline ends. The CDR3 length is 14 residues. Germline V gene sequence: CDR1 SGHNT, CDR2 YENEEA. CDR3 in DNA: TGTGCCAGCAGCTTAGTAGGAAACACCGGGGAGCTGTTTTTT. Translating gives CASSLVGNTGELFF. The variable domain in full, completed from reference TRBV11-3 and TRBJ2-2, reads EAGVVQSPRYKIIEKKQPVAFWCNPISGHNTLYWYLQNLGQGPELLIRYENEEAVDDSQLPKDRFSAERLKGVDSTLKIQPAELGDSAVYLCASSLVGNTGELFFGEGSRLTVL.

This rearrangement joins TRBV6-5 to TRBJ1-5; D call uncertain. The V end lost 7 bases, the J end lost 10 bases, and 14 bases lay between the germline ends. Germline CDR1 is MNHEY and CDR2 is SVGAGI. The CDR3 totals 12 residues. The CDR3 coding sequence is TGTGCCAGCACAGACCCAAACCACCCCCAGCATTTT. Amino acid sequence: CASTDPNHPQHF.

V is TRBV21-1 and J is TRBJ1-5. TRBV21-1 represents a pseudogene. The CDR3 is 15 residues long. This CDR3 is CASSKPGRGSQPQHF. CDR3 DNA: TGTGCCAGCAGCAAACCGGGCCGCGGGAGTCAGCCCCAGCATTTT.

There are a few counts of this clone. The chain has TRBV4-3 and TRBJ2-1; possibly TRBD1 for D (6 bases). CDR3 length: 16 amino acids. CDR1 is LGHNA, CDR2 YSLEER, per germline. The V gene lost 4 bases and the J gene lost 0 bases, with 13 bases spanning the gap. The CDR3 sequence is CASSRLGHGSYNEQFF. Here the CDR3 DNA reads TGCGCCAGCAGCCGACTGGGACACGGCTCCTACAATGAGCAGTTCTTC.

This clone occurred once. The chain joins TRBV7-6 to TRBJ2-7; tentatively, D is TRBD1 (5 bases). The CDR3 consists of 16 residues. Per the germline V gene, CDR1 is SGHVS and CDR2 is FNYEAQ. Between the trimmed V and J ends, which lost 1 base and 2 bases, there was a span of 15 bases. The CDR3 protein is CASSLGRGSRTYEQYF. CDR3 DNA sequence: TGTGCCAGCAGCTTAGGTAGGGGAAGTAGGACCTACGAGCAGTACTTC.

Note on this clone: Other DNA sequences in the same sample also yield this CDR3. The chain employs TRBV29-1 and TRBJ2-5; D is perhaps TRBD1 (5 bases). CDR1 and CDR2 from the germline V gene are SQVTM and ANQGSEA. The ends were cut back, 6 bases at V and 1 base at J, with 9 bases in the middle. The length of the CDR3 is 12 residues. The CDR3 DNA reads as TGCAGCGTGCGGCAGGGCCAAGAGACCCAGTACTTC. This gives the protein CSVRQGQETQYF.

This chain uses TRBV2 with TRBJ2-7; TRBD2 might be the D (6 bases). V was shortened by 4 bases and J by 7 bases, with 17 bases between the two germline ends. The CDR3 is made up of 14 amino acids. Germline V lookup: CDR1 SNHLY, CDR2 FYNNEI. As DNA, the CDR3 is TGTGCCAGCAGTGTCTTCGGAGGGAGGAGGGAGCAGTACTTC. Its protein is CASSVFGGRREQYF.

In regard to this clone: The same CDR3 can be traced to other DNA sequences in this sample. The CDR3 bases are TGTGCCAGTCGGGACAGGGGGACAGATACGCAGTATTTT. It yields the protein CASRDRGTDTQYF. The V call is TRBV19, the J call TRBJ2-3, with TRBD1 matching 11 bases. Germline CDR1 reads LNHDA; CDR2 reads SQIVND (reference sequence). This CDR3 spans 13 amino acids. Germline trimming cut 8 bases from V and 3 bases from J; bases unmatched to any gene: 1. The full variable domain, with the rest looked up from reference TRBV19 and TRBJ2-3, is DGGITQSPKYLFRKEGQNVTLSCEQNLNHDAMYWYRQDPGQGLRLIYYSQIVNDFQKGDIAEGYSVSREKKESFPLTVTSAQKNPTAFYLCASRDRGTDTQYFGPGTRLTVL.

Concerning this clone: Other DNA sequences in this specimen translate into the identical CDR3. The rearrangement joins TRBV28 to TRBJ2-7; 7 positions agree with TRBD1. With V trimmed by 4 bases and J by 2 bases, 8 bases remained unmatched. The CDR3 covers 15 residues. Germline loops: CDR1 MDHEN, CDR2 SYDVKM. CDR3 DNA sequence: TGTGCCAGCAGTTCCCCTGGCACAGGGGCCTACGAGCAGTACTTC. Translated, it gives CASSSPGTGAYEQYF.

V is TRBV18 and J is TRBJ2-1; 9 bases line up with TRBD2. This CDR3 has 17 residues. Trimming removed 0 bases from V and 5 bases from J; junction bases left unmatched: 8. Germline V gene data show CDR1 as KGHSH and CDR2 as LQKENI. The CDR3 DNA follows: TGTGCCAGCTCACCACCGACTGGCGGGAGGGCCGACAATGAGCAGTTCTTC. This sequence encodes CASSPPTGGRADNEQFF.